Below, 9 T cell receptor beta chains from the same sample are listed, as sequenced in a study of shared T cell receptors in the human thymus (dated by TCRdb to the early 2020s). Library preparation was by the immunoSEQ multiplex PCR assay. This immuneACCESS table, as held by TCRdb, lists in-frame sequences with V and J called but not all clones. Of the missing ones, under half trace to an unresolved V gene in checked studies; the others have no known cause. The sample yields some 760,000 clones; 70% to 90% were counted once. Clones ranked in the top ten supply around 0.01% of the sample. These data were also filed under a second study, of human thymus T cells.

Material: thymocytes. The receptors originated from a girl in the first two years of life with a congenital heart defect. Donor details come from another sample of the same person, matched by shared clones.

The V and J genes are TRBV19 and TRBJ1-5, with TRBD1 matching 7 bases. The CDR3 is 18 amino acids. Trimming at V came to 5 bases and at J to 0 bases, leaving 13 bases not matched to a gene. CDR1 and CDR2 (germline): LNHDA, SQIVND (reference sequence). The CDR3 bases are TGTGCCAGTAGTTCGCCGGGACAGCAAACGAATAGCAATCAGCCCCAGCATTTT. Translation: CASSSPGQQTNSNQPQHF.

The rearrangement links TRBV28 to TRBJ1-2; D gene unclear. Trimming cost V 6 bases and J 3 bases, with 20 bases left between them. CDR1 is MDHEN and CDR2 is SYDVKM in the germline V gene. The CDR3 totals 16 residues. The CDR3 sequence: CASRHNPGKTDYGYTF. CDR3 nucleotide sequence: TGTGCCAGCAGACACAATCCGGGGAAAACTGACTATGGCTACACCTTC.

The J gene is TRBJ1-5, the V gene TRBV19, with D perhaps TRBD1 (6 bases). Germline V gene sequence: CDR1 LNHDA, CDR2 SQIVND (reference sequence). V lost 6 bases, J lost 4 bases, and 10 bases lay in between. This CDR3 has 13 residues. CDR3 nucleotide sequence: TGTGCCAGTAGCAAGGACAGTAATCAGCCCCAGCATTTT. It codes for CASSKDSNQPQHF.

The chain has TRBV28 and TRBJ1-1; 7 positions agree with TRBD1. The CDR3 sequence is 16 residues long. Germline CDR1 and CDR2: MDHEN and SYDVKM. V dropped 0 bases and J dropped 5; count of bases not matched to a gene: 9. CDR3 region: CASSLWMRGPGTEAFF. In DNA, the CDR3 is TGTGCCAGCAGTTTATGGATGAGGGGGCCTGGGACTGAAGCTTTCTTT.

This clone was picked up one time. This sequence joins TRBV4-1 and TRBJ2-7, with D maybe TRBD1 (5 bases). Trimming took off 0 bases at V and 2 bases at J, with 8 bases between the two ends. CDR3 size: 14 residues. Germline CDR1 reads MGHRA; CDR2 reads YSYEKL. CDR3 coding DNA: TGCGCCAGCAGCCAAGAAACAGGTCCCTACGAGCAGTACTTC. As protein: CASSQETGPYEQYF.

DNA for the CDR3: TGTGCCAGCAGGGGGCGGCACTACGAGCAGTACTTC. Translating gives CASRGRHYEQYF. The chain couples TRBV21-1 to TRBJ2-7; the table's D call, TRBD1, was not checked against the DNA. TRBV21-1 is classified as a pseudogene. CDR3 length: 12 amino acids.

The chain uses TRBV27 and TRBJ2-7; perhaps TRBD1 as D (6 bases). V was cut by 5 bases and J by 2 bases, with 16 bases left in between. Per germline, CDR1 MNHEY and CDR2 SMNVEV (reference sequence). The CDR3 totals 15 residues. The CDR3 region has the DNA TGTGCCAGCAGTCCCCCTGTGACAGGCACCTACGAGCAGTACTTC. Protein sequence: CASSPPVTGTYEQYF.

This chain connects TRBV6-5 to TRBJ1-2; 7 positions match TRBD1. The V segment lost 8 bases and the J segment 5 bases; nucleotides outside the gene matches: 14. The CDR3 spans 15 residues. Germline-derived CDR1 and CDR2 are MNHEY and SVGAGI. The DNA of the CDR3 is TGTGCCAGCTCAAAGGGGGCCGGTATCCGATATGGCTACACCTTC. Its protein product is CASSKGAGIRYGYTF.

The chain uses TRBV6-5 and TRBJ2-5; weak D call: TRBD1 (6 bases). From germline, CDR1 is MNHEY and CDR2 SVGAGI. This CDR3 is built from 15 residues. The V gene lost 5 bases and the J gene lost 2 bases, with 15 bases spanning the gap. In nucleotides, the CDR3 is TGTGCCAGCAGTGCAATGACAGGACGTCAAGAGACCCAGTACTTC. It encodes CASSAMTGRQETQYF.